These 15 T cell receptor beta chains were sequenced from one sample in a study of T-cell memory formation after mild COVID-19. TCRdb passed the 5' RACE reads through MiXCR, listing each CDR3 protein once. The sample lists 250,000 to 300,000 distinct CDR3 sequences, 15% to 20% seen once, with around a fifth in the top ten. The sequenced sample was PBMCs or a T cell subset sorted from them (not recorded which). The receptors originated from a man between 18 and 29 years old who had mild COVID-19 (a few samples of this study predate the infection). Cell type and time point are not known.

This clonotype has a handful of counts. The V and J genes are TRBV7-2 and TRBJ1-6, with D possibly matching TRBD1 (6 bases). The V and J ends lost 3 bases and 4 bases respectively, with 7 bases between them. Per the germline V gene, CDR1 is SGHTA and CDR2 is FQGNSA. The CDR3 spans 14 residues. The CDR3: CASSFTGYNSPLHF. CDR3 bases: TGTGCCAGCAGCTTTACAGGGTATAATTCACCCCTCCACTTT.

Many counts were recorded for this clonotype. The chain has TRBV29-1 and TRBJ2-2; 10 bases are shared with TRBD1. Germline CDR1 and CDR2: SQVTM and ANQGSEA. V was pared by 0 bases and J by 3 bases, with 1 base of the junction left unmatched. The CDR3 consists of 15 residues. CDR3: CSVEEGTGDTGELFF. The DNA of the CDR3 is TGCAGCGTTGAAGAGGGGACAGGGGACACCGGGGAGCTGTTTTTT.

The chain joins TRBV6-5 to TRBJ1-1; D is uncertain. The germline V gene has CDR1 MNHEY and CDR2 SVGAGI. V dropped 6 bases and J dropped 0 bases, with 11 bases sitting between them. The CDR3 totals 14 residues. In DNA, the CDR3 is TGTGCCAGCAGATTCCTGGAGGTGAACACTGAAGCTTTCTTT. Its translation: CASRFLEVNTEAFF.

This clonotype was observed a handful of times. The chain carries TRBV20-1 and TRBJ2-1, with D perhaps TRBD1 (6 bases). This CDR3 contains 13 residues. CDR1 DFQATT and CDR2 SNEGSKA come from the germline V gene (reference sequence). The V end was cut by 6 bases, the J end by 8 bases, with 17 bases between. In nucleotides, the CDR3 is TGCAGTGCCCAGGGGTGGCTATGGTATGAGCAGTTCTTC. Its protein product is CSAQGWLWYEQFF.

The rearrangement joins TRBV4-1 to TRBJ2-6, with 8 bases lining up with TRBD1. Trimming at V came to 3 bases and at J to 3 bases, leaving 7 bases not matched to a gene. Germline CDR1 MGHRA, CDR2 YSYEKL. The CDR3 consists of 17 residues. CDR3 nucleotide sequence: TGCGCCAGCAGCCAGCCCCAGGGGGCGCTTGGGGCCAACGTCCTGACTTTC. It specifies CASSQPQGALGANVLTF.

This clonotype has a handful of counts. The CDR3 coding sequence is TGCAGTGCTAGAAGGAACAGACCGGGGACCGGGGAGCTGTTTTTT. This codes for CSARRNRPGTGELFF. This sequence joins TRBV20-1 and TRBJ2-2; D is perhaps TRBD2 (5 bases). This CDR3 contains 15 residues. The germline V gene encodes CDR1 DFQATT and CDR2 SNEGSKA (reference sequence). V gave up 2 bases and J gave up 5 bases, with 15 bases separating them.

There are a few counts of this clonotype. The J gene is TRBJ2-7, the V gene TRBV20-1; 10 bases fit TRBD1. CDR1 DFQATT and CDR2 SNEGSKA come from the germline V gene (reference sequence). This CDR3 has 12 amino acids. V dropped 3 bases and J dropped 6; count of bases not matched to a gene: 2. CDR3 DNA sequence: TGCAGTGCTAGGACAGGGGGCGTCGAGCAGTACTTC. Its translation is CSARTGGVEQYF.

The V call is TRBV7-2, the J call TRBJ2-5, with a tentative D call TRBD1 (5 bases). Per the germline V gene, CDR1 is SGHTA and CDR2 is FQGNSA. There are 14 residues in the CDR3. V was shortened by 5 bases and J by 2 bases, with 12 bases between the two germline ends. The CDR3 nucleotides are TGTGCCAGCAGCCGAGGACACAGGCAAGAGACCCAGTACTTC. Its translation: CASSRGHRQETQYF.

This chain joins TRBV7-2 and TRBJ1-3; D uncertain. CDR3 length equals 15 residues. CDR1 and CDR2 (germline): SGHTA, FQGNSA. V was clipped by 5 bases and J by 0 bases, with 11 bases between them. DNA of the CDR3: TGTGCCAGCAGCCCCTATCAACACTCTGGAAACACCATATATTTT. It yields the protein CASSPYQHSGNTIYF.

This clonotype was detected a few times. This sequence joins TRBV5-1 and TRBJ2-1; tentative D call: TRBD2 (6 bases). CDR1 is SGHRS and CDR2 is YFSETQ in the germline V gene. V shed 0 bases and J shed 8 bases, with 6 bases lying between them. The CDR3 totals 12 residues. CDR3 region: CASSLVADEQFF. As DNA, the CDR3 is TGCGCCAGCAGCTTGGTAGCGGATGAGCAGTTCTTC.

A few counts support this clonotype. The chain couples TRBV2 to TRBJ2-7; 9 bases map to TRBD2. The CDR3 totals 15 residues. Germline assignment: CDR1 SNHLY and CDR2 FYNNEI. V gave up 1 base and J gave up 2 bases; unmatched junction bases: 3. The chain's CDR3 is CASSEVQRGAYEQYF. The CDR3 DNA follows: TGTGCCAGCAGTGAAGTGCAGCGGGGGGCCTACGAGCAGTACTTC.

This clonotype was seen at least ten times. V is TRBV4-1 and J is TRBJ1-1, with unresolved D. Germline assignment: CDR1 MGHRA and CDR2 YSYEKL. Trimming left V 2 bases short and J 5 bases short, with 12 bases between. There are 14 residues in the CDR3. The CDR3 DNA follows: TGCGCCAGCAGCCAACAAACCCTCCCGACTGAAGCTTTCTTT. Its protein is CASSQQTLPTEAFF.

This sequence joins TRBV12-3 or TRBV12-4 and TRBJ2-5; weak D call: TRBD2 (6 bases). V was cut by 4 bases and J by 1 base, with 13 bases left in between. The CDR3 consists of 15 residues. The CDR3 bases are TGTGCCAGCAGTTCATTCACTAGCTCCCAAGAGACCCAGTACTTC. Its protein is CASSSFTSSQETQYF.

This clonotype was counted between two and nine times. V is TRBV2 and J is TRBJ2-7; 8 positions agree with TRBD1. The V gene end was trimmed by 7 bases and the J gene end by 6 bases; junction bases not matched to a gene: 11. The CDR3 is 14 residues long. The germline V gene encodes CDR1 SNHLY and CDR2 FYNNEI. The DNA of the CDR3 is TGTGCCAGCACCGATACAGGGGGTCTCCTCGAGCAGTACTTC. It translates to CASTDTGGLLEQYF.

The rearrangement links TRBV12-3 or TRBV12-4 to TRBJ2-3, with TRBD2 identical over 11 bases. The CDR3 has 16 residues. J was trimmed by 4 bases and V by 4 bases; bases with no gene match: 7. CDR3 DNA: TGTGCCAGCAGTTCGTCTAGCGGGGGGACCTCAGATACGCAGTATTTT. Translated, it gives CASSSSSGGTSDTQYF.